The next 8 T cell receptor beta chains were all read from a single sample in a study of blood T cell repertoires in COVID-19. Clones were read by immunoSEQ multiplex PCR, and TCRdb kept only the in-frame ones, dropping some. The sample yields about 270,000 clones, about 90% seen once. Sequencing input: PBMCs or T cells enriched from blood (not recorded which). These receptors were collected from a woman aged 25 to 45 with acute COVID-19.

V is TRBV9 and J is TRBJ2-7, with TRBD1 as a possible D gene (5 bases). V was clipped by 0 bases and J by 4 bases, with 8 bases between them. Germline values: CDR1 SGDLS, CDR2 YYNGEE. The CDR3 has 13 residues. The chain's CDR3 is CASSVAQGYEQYF. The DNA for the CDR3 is TGTGCCAGCAGCGTAGCCCAGGGTTACGAGCAGTACTTC.

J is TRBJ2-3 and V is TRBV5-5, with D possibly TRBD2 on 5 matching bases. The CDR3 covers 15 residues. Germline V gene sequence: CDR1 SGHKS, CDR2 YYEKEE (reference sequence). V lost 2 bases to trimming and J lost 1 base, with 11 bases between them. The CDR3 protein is CASSLTAVRTDTQYF. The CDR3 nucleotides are TGTGCCAGCAGCTTAACAGCGGTTCGCACAGATACGCAGTATTTT.

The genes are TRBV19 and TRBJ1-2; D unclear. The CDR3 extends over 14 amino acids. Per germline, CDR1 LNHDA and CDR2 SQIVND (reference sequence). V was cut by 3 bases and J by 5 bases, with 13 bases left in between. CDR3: CASSISLQRYGYTF. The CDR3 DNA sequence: TGTGCCAGTAGTATTAGCCTTCAGCGGTATGGCTACACCTTC.

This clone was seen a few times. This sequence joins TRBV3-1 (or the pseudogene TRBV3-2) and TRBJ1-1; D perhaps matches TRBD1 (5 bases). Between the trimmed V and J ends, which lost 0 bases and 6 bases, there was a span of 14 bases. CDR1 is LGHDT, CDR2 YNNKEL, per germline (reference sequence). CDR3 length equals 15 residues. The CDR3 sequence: CASSQEEGIRAEAFF. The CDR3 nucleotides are TGTGCCAGCAGCCAAGAGGAGGGGATAAGGGCTGAAGCTTTCTTT.

The CDR3 region is CASRSQQGYEQFF. The CDR3, as DNA: TGTGCCAGCAGATCCCAACAGGGGTATGAGCAGTTCTTC. The rearrangement links TRBV5-6 to TRBJ2-1, with 7 positions matching TRBD1. CDR3 length: 13 amino acids. In germline, CDR1 is SGHDT, CDR2 YYEEEE. V dropped 5 bases and J dropped 8; count of bases not matched to a gene: 7.

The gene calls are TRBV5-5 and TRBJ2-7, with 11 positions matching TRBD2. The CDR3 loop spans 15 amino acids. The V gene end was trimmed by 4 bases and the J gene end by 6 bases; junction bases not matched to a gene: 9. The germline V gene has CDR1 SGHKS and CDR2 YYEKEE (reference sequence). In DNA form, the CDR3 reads TGTGCCAGCAGCCGTACTAGCGGGAGTTCGGGCGAGCAGTACTTC. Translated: CASSRTSGSSGEQYF.

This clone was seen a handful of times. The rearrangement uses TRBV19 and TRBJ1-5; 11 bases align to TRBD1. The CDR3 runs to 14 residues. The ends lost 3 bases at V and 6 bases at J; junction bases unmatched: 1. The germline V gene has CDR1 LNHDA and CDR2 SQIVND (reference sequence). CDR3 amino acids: CASSIGQGAQPQHF. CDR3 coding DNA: TGTGCCAGTAGTATCGGACAGGGGGCTCAGCCCCAGCATTTT.

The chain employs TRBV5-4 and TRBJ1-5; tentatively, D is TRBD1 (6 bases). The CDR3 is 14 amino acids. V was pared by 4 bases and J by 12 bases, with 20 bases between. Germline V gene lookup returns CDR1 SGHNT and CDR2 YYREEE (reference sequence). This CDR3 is CASSLRGEGGLQHF. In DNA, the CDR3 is TGTGCCAGCAGCCTTCGTGGGGAGGGGGGGCTCCAGCATTTT.